Here is one TCR beta chain with its context. Its target is not known. Sequencing was performed with immunoSEQ multiplex PCR; in TCRdb, only in-frame clones are kept and a portion is missing. Among around 84,000 clones, over 80% were seen once, and the ten largest hold 17%. These data originate in a study of graft-versus-host responses after intestinal transplantation. Overall study context: Every recipient had anti-thymocyte globulin induction and around 3 years of tacrolimus plus steroids.

V was cut by 2 bases and J by 0 bases, with 9 bases left in between. Germline V gives CDR1 SGHDT, CDR2 YYEEEE. The CDR3 consists of 14 residues. The TCR originated in a human donor who received an intestinal transplant. The rearrangement joins TRBV5-6 to TRBJ2-7, with D possibly being TRBD1 (6 bases). The specimen comprised unstimulated CD8+ T cells sorted from spleen or lymph node cells, sampled before intestinal transplant. CDR3 in DNA: TGTGCCAGCAGCTTATCGACAGGCTCCTACGAGCAGTACTTC. Its protein is CASSLSTGSYEQYF.